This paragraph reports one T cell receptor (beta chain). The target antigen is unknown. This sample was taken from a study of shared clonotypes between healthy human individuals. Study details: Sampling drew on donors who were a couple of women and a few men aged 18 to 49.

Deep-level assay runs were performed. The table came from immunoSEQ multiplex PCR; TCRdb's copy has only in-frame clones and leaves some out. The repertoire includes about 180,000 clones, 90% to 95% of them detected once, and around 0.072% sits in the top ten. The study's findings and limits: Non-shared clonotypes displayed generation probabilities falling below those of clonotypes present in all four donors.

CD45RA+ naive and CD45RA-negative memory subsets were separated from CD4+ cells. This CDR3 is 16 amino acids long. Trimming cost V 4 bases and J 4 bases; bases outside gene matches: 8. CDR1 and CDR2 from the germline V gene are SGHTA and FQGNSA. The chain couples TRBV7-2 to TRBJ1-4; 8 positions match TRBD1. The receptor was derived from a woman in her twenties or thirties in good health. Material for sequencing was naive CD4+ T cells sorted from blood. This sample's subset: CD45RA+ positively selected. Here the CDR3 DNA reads TGTGCCAGCAGCTCAAGCGGACAGGGCGGTAATGAAAAACTGTTTTTT. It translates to CASSSSGQGGNEKLFF.